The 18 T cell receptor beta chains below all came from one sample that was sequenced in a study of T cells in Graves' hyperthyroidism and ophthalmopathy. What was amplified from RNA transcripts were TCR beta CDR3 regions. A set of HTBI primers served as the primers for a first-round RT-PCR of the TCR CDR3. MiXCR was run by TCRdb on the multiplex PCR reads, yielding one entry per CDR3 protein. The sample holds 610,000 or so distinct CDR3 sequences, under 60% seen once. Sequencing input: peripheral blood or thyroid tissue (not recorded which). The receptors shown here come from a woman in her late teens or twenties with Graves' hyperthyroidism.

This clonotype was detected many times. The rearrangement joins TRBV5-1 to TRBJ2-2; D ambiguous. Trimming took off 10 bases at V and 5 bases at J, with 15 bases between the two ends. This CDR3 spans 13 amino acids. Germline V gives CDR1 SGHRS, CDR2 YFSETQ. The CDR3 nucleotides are TGCGCCTGCAAGCCGACTGATACCGGGGAGCTGTTTTTT. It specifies CACKPTDTGELFF.

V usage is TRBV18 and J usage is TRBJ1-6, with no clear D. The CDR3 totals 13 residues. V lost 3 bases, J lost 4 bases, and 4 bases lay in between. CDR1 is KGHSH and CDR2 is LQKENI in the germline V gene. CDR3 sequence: CASSPMYNSPLHF. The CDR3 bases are TGTGCCAGCTCACCCATGTATAATTCACCCCTCCACTTT.

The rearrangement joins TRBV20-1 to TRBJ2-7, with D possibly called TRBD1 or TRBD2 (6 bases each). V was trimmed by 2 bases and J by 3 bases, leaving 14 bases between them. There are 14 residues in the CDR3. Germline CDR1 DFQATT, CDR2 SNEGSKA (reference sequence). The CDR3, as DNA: TGCAGTGCTAGATCCGGGGGCGACGGCTACGAGCAGTACTTC. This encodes CSARSGGDGYEQYF.

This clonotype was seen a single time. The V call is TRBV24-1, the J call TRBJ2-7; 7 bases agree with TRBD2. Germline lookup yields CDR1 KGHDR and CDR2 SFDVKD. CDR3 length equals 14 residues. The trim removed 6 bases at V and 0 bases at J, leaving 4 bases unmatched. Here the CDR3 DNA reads TGTGCCACCAGTCCGGGACTACCCTCCTACGAGCAGTACTTC. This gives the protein CATSPGLPSYEQYF.

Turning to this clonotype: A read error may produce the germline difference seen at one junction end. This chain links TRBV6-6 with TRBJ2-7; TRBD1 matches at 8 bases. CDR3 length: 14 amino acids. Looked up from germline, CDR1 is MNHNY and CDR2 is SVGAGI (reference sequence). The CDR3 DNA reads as TGTGCCAACAGTTTATTGGACAGGGAGGACGAGCAGTACTTC. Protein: CANSLLDREDEQYF.

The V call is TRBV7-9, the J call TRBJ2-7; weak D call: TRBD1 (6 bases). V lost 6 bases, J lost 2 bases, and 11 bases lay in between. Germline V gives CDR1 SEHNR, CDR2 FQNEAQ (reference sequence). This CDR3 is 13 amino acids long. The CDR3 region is CASRYDRTYEQYF. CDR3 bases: TGTGCCAGCAGATATGACAGGACCTACGAGCAGTACTTC.

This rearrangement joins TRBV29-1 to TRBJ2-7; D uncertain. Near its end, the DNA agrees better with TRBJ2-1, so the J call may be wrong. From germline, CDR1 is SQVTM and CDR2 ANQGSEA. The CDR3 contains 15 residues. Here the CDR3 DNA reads TGCAGCGTTGGTTCGGCACTGGATCCGTACAATGAGCAGTTCTTC. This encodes CSVGSALDPYNEQFF.

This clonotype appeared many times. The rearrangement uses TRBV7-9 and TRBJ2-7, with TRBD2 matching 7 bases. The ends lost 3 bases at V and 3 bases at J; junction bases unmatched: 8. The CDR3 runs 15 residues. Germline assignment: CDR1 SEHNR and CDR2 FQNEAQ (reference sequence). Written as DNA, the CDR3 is TGTGCCAGCAGCTTGGACGGACTAGACCTCTACGAGCAGTACTTC. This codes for CASSLDGLDLYEQYF. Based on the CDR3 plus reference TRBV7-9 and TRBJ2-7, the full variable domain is DTGVSQNPRHKITKRGQNVTFRCDPISEHNRLYWYRQTLGQGPEFLTYFQNEAQLEKSRLLSDRFSAERPKGSFSTLEIQRTEQGDSAMYLCASSLDGLDLYEQYFGPGTRLTVT.

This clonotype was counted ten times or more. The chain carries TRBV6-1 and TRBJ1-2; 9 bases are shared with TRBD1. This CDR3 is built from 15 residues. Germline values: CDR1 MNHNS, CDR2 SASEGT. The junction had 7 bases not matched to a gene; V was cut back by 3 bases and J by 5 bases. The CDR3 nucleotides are TGTGCCAGCAGTGATCCCTGGACAGGGGAGTATGGCTACACCTTC. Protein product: CASSDPWTGEYGYTF.

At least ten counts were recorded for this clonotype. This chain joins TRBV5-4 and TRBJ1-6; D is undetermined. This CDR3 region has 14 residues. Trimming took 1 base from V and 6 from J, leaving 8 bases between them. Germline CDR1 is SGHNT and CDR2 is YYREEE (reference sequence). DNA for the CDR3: TGTGCCAGCAGCTTGAGCCAAGCTAATTCACCCCTCCACTTT. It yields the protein CASSLSQANSPLHF.

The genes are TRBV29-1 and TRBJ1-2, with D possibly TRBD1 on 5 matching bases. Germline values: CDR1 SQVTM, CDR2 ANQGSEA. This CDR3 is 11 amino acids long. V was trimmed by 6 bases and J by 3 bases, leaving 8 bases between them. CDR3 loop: CSVGADYGYTF. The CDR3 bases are TGCAGCGTCGGGGCGGACTATGGCTACACCTTC.

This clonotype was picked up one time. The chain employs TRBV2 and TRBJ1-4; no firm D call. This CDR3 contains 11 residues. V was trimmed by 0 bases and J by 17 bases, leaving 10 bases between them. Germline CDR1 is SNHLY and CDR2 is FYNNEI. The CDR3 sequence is CASSEAGSTFF. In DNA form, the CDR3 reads TGTGCCAGCAGTGAAGCTGGTAGCACATTTTTT.

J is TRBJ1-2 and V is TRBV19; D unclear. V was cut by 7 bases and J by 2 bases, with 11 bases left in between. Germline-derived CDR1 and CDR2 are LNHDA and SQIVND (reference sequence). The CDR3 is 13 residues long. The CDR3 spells CASNRMGNYGYTF. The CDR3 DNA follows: TGTGCCAGTAACCGGATGGGGAACTATGGCTACACCTTC.

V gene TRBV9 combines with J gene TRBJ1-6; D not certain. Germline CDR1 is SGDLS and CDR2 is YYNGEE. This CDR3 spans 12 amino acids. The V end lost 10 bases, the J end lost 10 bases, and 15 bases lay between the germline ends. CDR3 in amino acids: CAPRPTDSPLHF. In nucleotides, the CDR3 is TGTGCCCCGAGACCCACCGACTCACCCCTCCACTTT.

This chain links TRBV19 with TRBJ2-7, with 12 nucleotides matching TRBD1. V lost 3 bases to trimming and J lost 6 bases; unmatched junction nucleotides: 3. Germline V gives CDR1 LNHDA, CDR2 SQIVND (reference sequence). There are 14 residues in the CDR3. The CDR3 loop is CASSMGQGAREQYF. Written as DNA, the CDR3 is TGTGCCAGTAGTATGGGACAGGGGGCGCGCGAGCAGTACTTC.

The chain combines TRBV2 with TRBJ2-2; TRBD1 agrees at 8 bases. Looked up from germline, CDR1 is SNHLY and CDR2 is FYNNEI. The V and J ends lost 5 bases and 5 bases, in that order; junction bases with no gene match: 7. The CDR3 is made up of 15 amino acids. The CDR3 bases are TGTGCCAGCAGTCACGGACAGGGAACAACCGGGGAGCTGTTTTTT. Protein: CASSHGQGTTGELFF.

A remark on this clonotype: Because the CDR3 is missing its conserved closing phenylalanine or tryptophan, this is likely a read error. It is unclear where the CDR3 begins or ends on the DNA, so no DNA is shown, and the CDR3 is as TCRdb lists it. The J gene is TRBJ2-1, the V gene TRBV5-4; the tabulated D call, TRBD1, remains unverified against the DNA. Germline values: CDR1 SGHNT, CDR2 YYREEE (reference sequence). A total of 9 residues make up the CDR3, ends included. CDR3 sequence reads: CASSPGGQG.

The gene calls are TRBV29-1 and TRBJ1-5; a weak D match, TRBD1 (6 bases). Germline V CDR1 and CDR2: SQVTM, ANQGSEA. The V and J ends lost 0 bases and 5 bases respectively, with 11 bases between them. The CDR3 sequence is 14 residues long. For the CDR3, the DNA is TGCAGCGTTGAAGATGGGGGCGAGGATCAGCCCCAGCATTTT. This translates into CSVEDGGEDQPQHF.